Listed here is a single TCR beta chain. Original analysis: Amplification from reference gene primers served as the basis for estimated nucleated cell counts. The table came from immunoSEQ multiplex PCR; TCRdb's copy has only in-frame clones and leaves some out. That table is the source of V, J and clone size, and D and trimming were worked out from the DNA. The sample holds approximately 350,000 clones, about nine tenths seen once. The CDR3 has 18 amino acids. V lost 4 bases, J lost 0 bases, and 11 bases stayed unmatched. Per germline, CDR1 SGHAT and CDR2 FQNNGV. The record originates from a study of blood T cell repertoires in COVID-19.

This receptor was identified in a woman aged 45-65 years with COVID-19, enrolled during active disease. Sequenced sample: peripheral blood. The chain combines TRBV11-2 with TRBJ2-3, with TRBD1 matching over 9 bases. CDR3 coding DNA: TGTGCCAGCAGCTCCCATACCACCGGGACAGGGAGCACAGATACGCAGTATTTT. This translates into CASSSHTTGTGSTDTQYF.